This TCR beta chain was observed in a study of cytotoxic CD8 clonotypes in ibrutinib-treated CLL. Background on the study: The cohort had over ten relapsed/refractory and approximately 14 treatment-naive patients, 17 IGHV unmutated. General study results and limits: Baseline clonality, higher than in age-matched healthy donors, tracked circulating CD8+ T-cell counts. Before falling back toward baseline at progression, clonality had risen at the time of ibrutinib response.

The CDR3 loop spans 18 amino acids. The authors obtained around 1.8 micrograms of genomic DNA from cryopreserved PBMCs for TCR beta libraries. Method: immunoSEQ multiplex PCR; TCRdb's copy keeps in-frame clones and lacks some. The repertoire holds over 6,500 clones, 60% to 80% seen once, with about 39% in the top ten. Of note for this clone: The antigen is undetermined.

This sequence originates from a human donor with chronic lymphocytic leukemia. This chain links TRBV21-1 with TRBJ2-1; the table's D call TRBD2 went unverified against the DNA. TRBV21-1 is given as a pseudogene. The sample consisted of PBMCs, taken before ibrutinib treatment. This CDR3 reads CASRLPNSSGRGDNEQFF. As DNA, the CDR3 is TGTGCCAGCAGGCTCCCTAATAGTAGCGGGAGAGGGGACAATGAGCAGTTCTTC.